A single sample gave rise to the 31 T cell receptor beta chains below, sequenced in a study of glioma-infiltrating T cells after dendritic cell vaccination. Method: immunoSEQ multiplex PCR; TCRdb's copy keeps in-frame clones and lacks some. The table has around 90,000 clones, 70% to 80% seen once. The sequencing used blood, collected before dendritic cell vaccination. The receptors were gathered from a human donor with glioblastoma.

The genes are TRBV25-1 and TRBJ2-1; a possible D gene is TRBD1 (6 bases). CDR1 and CDR2 (germline): MGHDK, SYGVNS. V lost 2 bases and J 3 bases, leaving 17 bases between the germline ends. The CDR3 totals 17 residues. CDR3 nucleotides: TGTGCCAGCAGTGAAGTTTTCCCAGGGGACGGCTACAATGAGCAGTTCTTC. Its protein is CASSEVFPGDGYNEQFF.

This clone was recorded only once. The CDR3 DNA reads TGTGCCTGGAGTGTACAGTACGAGCAGTACTTC. Translating gives CAWSVQYEQYF. The rearrangement links TRBV30 to TRBJ2-7, with unresolved D. Germline V gene lookup returns CDR1 GTSNPN and CDR2 SVGIG (reference sequence). This CDR3 spans 11 amino acids. V was trimmed by 0 bases and J by 4 bases, leaving 4 bases between them.

This clone was seen just once. The chain links TRBV10-3 to TRBJ2-3; 9 bases match TRBD2. This CDR3 is 14 amino acids long. Germline V gene sequence: CDR1 ENHRY, CDR2 SYGVKD. With 6 bases clipped from V and 1 base from J, the junction kept 2 bases outside the gene matches. The CDR3 spells CAISRLAGTDTQYF. CDR3 coding DNA: TGTGCCATCAGCCGACTAGCGGGCACAGATACGCAGTATTTT.

The chain employs TRBV10-3 and TRBJ1-1; TRBD1 agrees at 7 bases. V was pared by 6 bases and J by 2 bases, with 9 bases of the junction left unmatched. CDR3 length: 15 amino acids. Germline V gives CDR1 ENHRY, CDR2 SYGVKD. The CDR3 is CAISDRQGPNTEAFF. The CDR3 nucleotides read TGTGCCATCAGCGATAGACAGGGCCCAAACACTGAAGCTTTCTTT.

Concerning this clone itself: The junction departs from germline at one end; a sequencing error may be responsible. This sequence joins TRBV7-7 and TRBJ2-1, with D tentatively TRBD2 (5 bases). The CDR3 covers 16 residues. Germline-derived CDR1 and CDR2 are SSHAT and FNYEAQ (reference sequence). The CDR3 DNA is TGTGCTAGCAGCTTAGCGCAAGCGGTCCCCTACAATGAGCAGTTCTTC. Its translation: CASSLAQAVPYNEQFF.

The rearrangement links TRBV5-1 to TRBJ1-3; 8 bases fit TRBD1. The germline V gene encodes CDR1 SGHRS and CDR2 YFSETQ. The ends lost 0 bases at V and 4 bases at J; junction bases unmatched: 3. The CDR3 has 15 residues. CDR3: CASSLGTGRGNTIYF. The CDR3 coding sequence is TGCGCCAGCAGCTTGGGGACAGGGAGAGGAAACACCATATATTTT. The full variable domain, rest sourced from reference TRBV5-1 and TRBJ1-3, is KAGVTQTPRYLIKTRGQQVTLSCSPISGHRSVSWYQQTPGQGLQFLFEYFSETQRNKGNFPGRFSGRQFSNSRSEMNVSTLELGDSALYLCASSLGTGRGNTIYFGEGSWLTVV.

The rearrangement uses TRBV9 and TRBJ2-2, with D maybe TRBD1 (6 bases). Germline-derived CDR1 and CDR2 are SGDLS and YYNGEE. This CDR3 has 15 amino acids. The ends were cut back, 4 bases at V and 2 bases at J, with 12 bases in the middle. The CDR3 reads CASSFWDTNTGELFF. CDR3 DNA sequence: TGTGCCAGCAGCTTTTGGGACACCAACACCGGGGAGCTGTTTTTT.

The rearrangement links TRBV4-1 to TRBJ1-2; 10 positions match TRBD1. Losses at the gene ends were 6 bases for V and 0 bases for J; bases not matched to a gene: 7. CDR3 length equals 16 residues. Per germline, CDR1 MGHRA and CDR2 YSYEKL. The CDR3, as DNA: TGCGCCAGCAGACCGGGACAGGGGATTACTAACTATGGCTACACCTTC. This sequence encodes CASRPGQGITNYGYTF.

In its sample, this clone was seen once. The chain is built from TRBV10-3 and TRBJ2-3; 9 positions agree with TRBD1. This CDR3 contains 13 residues. Per germline, CDR1 ENHRY and CDR2 SYGVKD. V lost 6 bases and J lost 6; bases outside the gene matches: 4. CDR3 in amino acids: CAIRQGAEDTQYF. The DNA for the CDR3 is TGTGCCATCAGACAGGGGGCGGAGGATACGCAGTATTTT.

V is TRBV19 and J is TRBJ1-2; D is ambiguous. Germline V CDR1 and CDR2: LNHDA, SQIVND (reference sequence). The V end lost 3 bases, the J end lost 3 bases, and 17 bases lay between the germline ends. CDR3 length equals 16 residues. CDR3 protein: CASSIKTRGQDYGYTF. The CDR3 region has the DNA TGTGCCAGTAGTATCAAAACGAGAGGGCAAGACTATGGCTACACCTTC.

This chain uses TRBV30 with TRBJ1-1; possibly TRBD1 for D (5 bases). The CDR3 runs 13 residues. CDR1 is GTSNPN and CDR2 is SVGIG in the germline V gene (reference sequence). The V gene lost 8 bases and the J gene lost 0 bases, with 13 bases spanning the gap. The CDR3 sequence: CAQQQEMNTEAFF. CDR3 sequence (DNA): TGTGCCCAACAACAGGAGATGAACACTGAAGCTTTCTTT.

Here the CDR3 reads CASSLRLAIRSSYNEQFF. As DNA, the CDR3 is TGTGCCAGCAGCTTAAGGCTAGCGATACGGAGCTCCTACAATGAGCAGTTCTTC. V and J are TRBV7-2 and TRBJ2-1; perhaps TRBD2 as D (6 bases). CDR1 is SGHTA and CDR2 is FQGNSA in the germline V gene. CDR3 length equals 18 residues. Trimming took 2 bases from V and 0 from J, leaving 17 bases between them. The full variable domain, rest sourced from reference TRBV7-2 and TRBJ2-1, is GAGVSQSPSNKVTEKGKDVELRCDPISGHTALYWYRQSLGQGLEFLIYFQGNSAPDKSGLPSDRFSAERTGGSVSTLTIQRTQQEDSAVYLCASSLRLAIRSSYNEQFFGPGTRLTVL.

The CDR3 region has the DNA TGTGCCAGCAGCAAAGCGCTTTCCTTGGGGAGCTCAGATACGCAGTATTTT. Its translation is CASSKALSLGSSDTQYF. The chain uses TRBV21-1 and TRBJ2-3; no DNA check was done on the table's D call, TRBD2. TRBV21-1 is designated a pseudogene. CDR3 length: 17 amino acids.

This chain connects TRBV7-3 to TRBJ2-2; D not resolved. Germline V CDR1 and CDR2: SGHTA, FQGTGA. The V end lost 5 bases, the J end lost 7 bases, and 11 bases lay between the germline ends. The CDR3 has 13 amino acids. The CDR3 DNA follows: TGTGCCAGCAGCGACCGGAGAGGCGGGGAGCTGTTTTTT. Translating gives CASSDRRGGELFF.

This chain uses TRBV6-1 with TRBJ1-4; D unresolved. CDR1 MNHNS and CDR2 SASEGT come from the germline V gene. The CDR3 contains 11 residues. V was cut by 1 base and J by 10 bases, with 4 bases left in between. CDR3 residues: CASSEVRKLFF. In DNA form, the CDR3 reads TGTGCCAGCAGTGAAGTTCGAAAACTGTTTTTT.

The chain is built from TRBV2 and TRBJ2-7; 10 bases fit TRBD1. Germline lookup yields CDR1 SNHLY and CDR2 FYNNEI. This CDR3 has 17 amino acids. Trimming removed 5 bases from V and 0 bases from J; junction bases left unmatched: 10. The CDR3 DNA reads TGTGCCAGCAGTTTCCCCCGCCGGGACAGGGGCTCCTACGAGCAGTACTTC. It codes for CASSFPRRDRGSYEQYF.

This sequence joins TRBV7-3 and TRBJ2-3, with a possible D match to TRBD1 (6 bases). The germline gives CDR1 SGHTA, CDR2 FQGTGA. Trimming removed 2 bases from V and 6 bases from J, with 12 bases in between. CDR3 size: 14 residues. CDR3 sequence (DNA): TGTGCCAGCAGCTTAGACAGGACCTGGGATACGCAGTATTTT. Its translation: CASSLDRTWDTQYF.

The rearrangement uses TRBV5-4 and TRBJ2-5; TRBD2 matches 9 bases. From germline, CDR1 is SGHNT and CDR2 YYREEE (reference sequence). The junction had 10 bases not matched to a gene; V was cut back by 3 bases and J by 1 base. The CDR3 contains 17 residues. CDR3 protein: CASSSRAAGLAQETQYF. The CDR3 DNA reads as TGTGCCAGCAGCTCGCGGGCGGCGGGACTAGCCCAAGAGACCCAGTACTTC.

The rearrangement uses TRBV7-8 and TRBJ1-6; possible D gene TRBD1, 5 bases. Germline loops: CDR1 SGHVS, CDR2 FQNEAQ. This CDR3 is built from 15 residues. V lost 1 base to trimming and J lost 6 bases, with 10 bases between them. The CDR3 loop reads CASSLGQLINSPLHF. In DNA, the CDR3 is TGTGCCAGCAGCTTAGGACAGCTCATTAATTCACCCCTCCACTTT.

The chain is built from TRBV5-4 and TRBJ2-4; 8 positions match TRBD1. Per germline, CDR1 SGHNT and CDR2 YYREEE (reference sequence). There are 14 residues in the CDR3. Trimming took 0 bases from V and 8 from J; bases not matched to a gene: 4. This chain's CDR3 is CASSLAGQGDIQYF. The CDR3 DNA reads as TGTGCCAGCAGCTTGGCCGGACAGGGTGACATTCAGTACTTC.

The chain carries TRBV6-6 and TRBJ1-1, with D possibly TRBD1 on 5 matching bases. V lost 5 bases and J lost 3, with 13 bases in between. This CDR3 contains 14 residues. The V gene's germline CDR1 is MNHNY and CDR2 SVGAGI (reference sequence). The CDR3 loop is CASSPPDSYTEAFF. Here the CDR3 DNA reads TGTGCCAGCAGTCCCCCCGACAGTTACACTGAAGCTTTCTTT.

The chain is built from TRBV7-9 and TRBJ1-2; weak D call: TRBD1 (5 bases). Trimming shortened V by 5 bases and J by 4 bases, and 14 bases separated the two germline ends. CDR3 length: 14 amino acids. Looked up from germline, CDR1 is SEHNR and CDR2 is FQNEAQ (reference sequence). CDR3 coding DNA: TGTGCCAGCAGCCCGAAGACACAGGTCTATGGCTACACCTTC. Its translation: CASSPKTQVYGYTF.

Remarks on this clone: At one boundary the junction diverges from the germline segment, which might be a read error. V and J are TRBV7-7 and TRBJ2-2; the match to TRBD2 covers 10 bases. Germline V gene sequence: CDR1 SSHAT, CDR2 FNYEAQ (reference sequence). The CDR3 is 15 residues long. The CDR3 region is CASSLLAGGTGELFF. CDR3 DNA: TGTGCTAGCAGCTTATTAGCGGGAGGAACCGGGGAGCTGTTTTTT.

This chain connects TRBV28 to TRBJ1-5, with D uncertain. This CDR3 is 15 amino acids long. The V gene's germline CDR1 is MDHEN and CDR2 SYDVKM. The V end was cut by 1 base, the J end by 5 bases, with 12 bases between. CDR3 residues: CASSLSASRHQPQHF. CDR3 nucleotides: TGTGCCAGCAGTTTATCAGCTTCGAGGCATCAGCCCCAGCATTTT.

The J gene is TRBJ2-7, the V gene TRBV18, with TRBD1 identical over 7 bases. Germline lookup yields CDR1 KGHSH and CDR2 LQKENI. The CDR3 sequence is 16 residues long. The V and J ends lost 2 bases and 6 bases, in that order; junction bases with no gene match: 13. The CDR3 DNA reads TGTGCCAGCTCACCATCAAATCCAGGGGACAGCGGCGAGCAGTACTTC. This codes for CASSPSNPGDSGEQYF.

This clone was counted only a few times. The V and J genes are TRBV5-4 and TRBJ2-7, with no clear D. Trimming pared 1 base from V and 0 bases from J, leaving 8 bases between. Germline CDR1 reads SGHNT; CDR2 reads YYREEE (reference sequence). CDR3 length equals 14 residues. The CDR3 nucleotides read TGTGCCAGCAGCTTGATGAGCTTCTCCTACGAGCAGTACTTC. The encoded protein is CASSLMSFSYEQYF.

The rearrangement uses TRBV9 and TRBJ2-7; TRBD2 aligns across 7 bases. V dropped 0 bases and J dropped 4; count of bases not matched to a gene: 4. This CDR3 comprises 14 residues. Germline CDR1 is SGDLS and CDR2 is YYNGEE. The CDR3 coding sequence is TGTGCCAGCAGCGTAGGCGGGAGAGCTTACGAGCAGTACTTC. Its protein product is CASSVGGRAYEQYF.

The chain couples TRBV19 to TRBJ2-5; 8 bases are a match to TRBD1. Gene TRBJ2-7 matches the end of the DNA better, so the J call may be wrong. Germline loops: CDR1 LNHDA, CDR2 SQIVND (reference sequence). This CDR3 is built from 15 residues. The DNA of the CDR3 is TGTGCCAGTAGTTCCTTGGACAGGGACGGCTACGAGCAGTACTTC. This translates into CASSSLDRDGYEQYF.

The J gene is TRBJ1-2, the V gene TRBV6-5, with 7 bases matching TRBD1. Germline assignment: CDR1 MNHEY and CDR2 SVGAGI. This CDR3 has 15 residues. Unmatched junction bases numbered 10, after V lost 5 bases and J lost 4 bases. The CDR3, as DNA: TGTGCCAGCAGTCCCATCGTGACAGGGTCCTATGGCTACACCTTC. Its protein is CASSPIVTGSYGYTF.

This chain connects TRBV19 to TRBJ2-5, with 11 bases aligning to TRBD2. The V and J ends lost 5 bases and 5 bases, in that order; junction bases with no gene match: 7. Looked up from germline, CDR1 is LNHDA and CDR2 is SQIVND (reference sequence). The CDR3 consists of 15 residues. The CDR3 here is CASSSGLAGGETQYF. The DNA of the CDR3 is TGTGCCAGTAGTTCGGGGCTAGCGGGGGGCGAGACCCAGTACTTC.

The chain employs TRBV6-5 and TRBJ1-3; no clear D gene. This CDR3 contains 16 residues. From germline, CDR1 is MNHEY and CDR2 SVGAGI. Deletions cut 2 bases from V and 0 bases from J, with 11 bases between. This chain's CDR3 is CASSYTSGGSGNTIYF. CDR3 nucleotides: TGTGCCAGCAGTTACACCAGTGGAGGCTCTGGAAACACCATATATTTT.